A selection of T cell receptor beta chains follows, all from one sample in a study of T cell repertoires in cytomegalovirus infection. Each CDR3 protein gets one entry after TCRdb re-called the reads with MiXCR. The sample has around 170,000 distinct CDR3 sequences; roughly 15% are singletons. Specimen: CD8+ T cells from PBMCs. These receptor sequences come from a human donor in good health (CMV status not recorded). Some clones in this sample may be carry-over from other donors' samples. Each CDR3 is given with its conserved first and last residue. Fields, in order: J gene, clone size, V gene, D gene, CDR3 protein, CDR3 DNA. The D gene is left open where the match is weak. Clone size, where shown, is once, few, many, or a class for clones that have expanded.

J: TRBJ2-7
size: few
V: TRBV28
D: TRBD2
CDR3: CASSLSLGRGVYEQYF
DNA: TGTGCCAGCAGTTTAAGCCTGGGACGGGGGGTCTACGAGCAGTACTTC

J: TRBJ2-1
size: NA
V: TRBV7-2
D: NA
CDR3: CASSVWVSDEQFF
DNA: TGTGCCAGCAGCGTTTGGGTTAGCGATGAGCAGTTCTTC

J: TRBJ2-7
size: NA
V: TRBV29-1
D: TRBD2
CDR3: CSVAGLREGIWDEQYF
DNA: TGCAGCGTTGCTGGTTTGAGGGAGGGAATCTGGGACGAGCAGTACTTC

J: TRBJ2-7
size: NA
V: TRBV9
D: NA
CDR3: CASSVTDATEQYF
DNA: TGTGCCAGCAGCGTAACGGACGCCACGGAGCAGTACTTC

J: TRBJ2-5
size: NA
V: TRBV6-2/TRBV6-3
D: NA
CDR3: CASSYSGRLFGHHQETQYF
DNA: TGTGCCAGCAGTTACTCCGGACGGCTCTTCGGGCACCACCAAGAGACCCAGTACTTC

J: TRBJ1-1
size: NA
V: TRBV10-3
D: TRBD1
CDR3: CAISESAGTGANEAFF
DNA: TGTGCCATCAGTGAGTCGGCCGGGACAGGCGCAAACGAAGCTTTCTTT

J: TRBJ1-1
size: few
V: TRBV5-1
D: NA
CDR3: CASSPLGGKNFEAFF
DNA: TGCGCCAGCAGCCCGCTCGGGGGGAAGAATTTTGAAGCTTTCTTT

J: TRBJ1-2
size: NA
V: TRBV11-2
D: TRBD1
CDR3: CASSLGNRGGGYTF
DNA: TGTGCCAGCAGCTTAGGAAACAGGGGAGGAGGCTACACCTTC

J: TRBJ2-1
size: NA
V: TRBV29-1
D: NA
CDR3: CSAERDNEEQFF
DNA: TGCAGCGCGGAACGGGATAATGAGGAGCAGTTCTTC

J: TRBJ2-3
size: many
V: TRBV7-3
D: NA
CDR3: CASSLQGLGDTQYF
DNA: TGTGCCAGCAGCTTACAGGGTCTGGGGGATACGCAGTATTTT

J: TRBJ1-1
size: NA
V: TRBV2
D: NA
CDR3: CASNPGEAFF
DNA: TGTGCCAGCAATCCAGGCGAAGCTTTCTTT

J: TRBJ2-5
size: few
V: TRBV7-2
D: NA
CDR3: CASSSGGDATQYF
DNA: TGTGCCAGCAGCTCCGGGGGAGACGCGACCCAGTACTTC

J: TRBJ1-2
size: few
V: TRBV28
D: NA
CDR3: CALQAGYGYTF
DNA: TGTGCCCTCCAGGCAGGCTATGGCTACACCTTC

J: TRBJ1-4
size: NA
V: TRBV4-2
D: TRBD1
CDR3: CASSQPGGIGTGNEKLFF
DNA: TGTGCCAGCAGCCAACCTGGCGGAATTGGGACAGGGAATGAAAAACTGTTTTTT

J: TRBJ2-7
size: NA
V: TRBV6-5
D: NA
CDR3: CARSYSRRGAYEQYF
DNA: TGTGCCCGCAGTTACTCACGACGGGGAGCCTACGAGCAGTACTTC

J: TRBJ2-2
size: many
V: TRBV7-3
D: NA
CDR3: CASSPWDNTNTGELFF
DNA: TGTGCCAGCAGCCCTTGGGACAATACGAACACCGGGGAGCTGTTTTTT

J: TRBJ2-3
size: medium-sized
V: TRBV28
D: TRBD2
CDR3: CASRILAGYDTQYF
DNA: TGTGCCAGCAGGATCCTAGCGGGATATGATACGCAGTATTTT

J: TRBJ1-6
size: NA
V: TRBV6-1
D: NA
CDR3: CASTPTVNSPLHF
DNA: TGTGCCAGCACCCCTACAGTTAATTCACCCCTCCACTTT

J: TRBJ2-2
size: NA
V: TRBV28
D: NA
CDR3: CASTPTGGRNTGELFF
DNA: TGTGCCAGCACTCCTACAGGAGGCCGTAACACCGGGGAGCTGTTTTTT

J: TRBJ2-1
size: NA
V: TRBV7-2
D: NA
CDR3: CASSLQAEQFF
DNA: TGTGCCAGCAGCTTACAGGCGGAGCAGTTCTTC

J: TRBJ2-2
size: few
V: TRBV6-2/TRBV6-3
D: TRBD2
CDR3: CASSHSGSGPGELFF
DNA: TGTGCCAGCAGCCATAGCGGGAGCGGCCCCGGGGAGCTGTTTTTT

J: TRBJ2-1
size: few
V: TRBV14
D: TRBD2
CDR3: CASSRGTSGSYEQFF
DNA: TGTGCCAGCAGCCGCGGGACTAGCGGGAGTTATGAGCAGTTCTTC

J: TRBJ2-7
size: NA
V: TRBV6-5
D: TRBD2
CDR3: CASRTSGYEQYF
DNA: TGTGCCAGTCGGACTAGCGGATACGAGCAGTACTTC

J: TRBJ2-2
size: few
V: TRBV5-1
D: TRBD2
CDR3: CASSFWEGTSNLANTGELFF
DNA: TGCGCCAGCAGCTTCTGGGAGGGGACTAGCAACCTCGCGAACACCGGGGAGCTGTTTTTT

J: TRBJ2-1
size: NA
V: TRBV11-2
D: TRBD1
CDR3: CASSVTGGDEQFF
DNA: TGTGCCAGCAGCGTGACAGGGGGAGATGAGCAGTTCTTC

J: TRBJ2-7
size: NA
V: TRBV11-2
D: NA
CDR3: CASSLAGRPYEQYF
DNA: TGTGCCAGCAGCTTAGCGGGGCGCCCCTACGAGCAGTACTTC

J: TRBJ2-7
size: NA
V: TRBV28
D: NA
CDR3: CASSPSVGYEQYF
DNA: TGTGCCAGCAGTCCCAGCGTGGGTTACGAGCAGTACTTC

J: TRBJ1-6
size: few
V: TRBV7-2
D: NA
CDR3: CASSFGQYYNSPLHF
DNA: TGTGCCAGCAGCTTTGGACAGTACTATAATTCACCCCTCCACTTT

J: TRBJ2-5
size: many
V: TRBV7-2
D: NA
CDR3: CASSPYYIQETQYF
DNA: TGTGCCAGCAGCCCTTACTATATTCAAGAGACCCAGTACTTC

J: TRBJ2-1
size: NA
V: TRBV11-2
D: TRBD2
CDR3: CASSPAGVDYNEQFF
DNA: TGTGCCAGCAGCCCAGCGGGAGTTGACTACAATGAGCAGTTCTTC

J: TRBJ2-3
size: NA
V: TRBV7-9
D: NA
CDR3: CASSGWDSSPDTQYF
DNA: TGTGCCAGCAGCGGATGGGACTCCTCCCCAGATACGCAGTATTTT

J: TRBJ2-1
size: NA
V: TRBV7-6
D: TRBD2
CDR3: CASSLRTSGSNNEQFF
DNA: TGTGCCAGCAGCTTAAGGACTAGCGGGTCTAACAATGAGCAGTTCTTC

J: TRBJ2-4
size: few
V: TRBV5-5
D: NA
CDR3: CASSYPVPRLAKNIQYF
DNA: TGTGCCAGCAGTTACCCCGTGCCACGACTAGCCAAAAACATTCAGTACTTC

J: TRBJ2-2
size: few
V: TRBV7-2
D: NA
CDR3: CASSFDSDTGELFF
DNA: TGTGCCAGCAGCTTTGATTCGGACACCGGGGAGCTGTTTTTT

J: TRBJ1-2
size: NA
V: TRBV7-9
D: NA
CDR3: CASSLDQTGNYGYTF
DNA: TGTGCCAGCAGCCTAGATCAGACAGGCAACTATGGCTACACCTTC

J: TRBJ2-7
size: NA
V: TRBV2
D: TRBD2
CDR3: CASSEGAGGGYEQYF
DNA: TGTGCCAGCAGTGAAGGAGCGGGAGGAGGCTACGAGCAGTACTTC

J: TRBJ2-5
size: NA
V: TRBV12-3/TRBV12-4
D: NA
CDR3: CASKVGAQETQYF
DNA: TGTGCCAGCAAGGTTGGGGCCCAAGAGACCCAGTACTTC

J: TRBJ2-5
size: NA
V: TRBV28
D: TRBD2
CDR3: CASQDPLADYQETQYF
DNA: TGTGCCAGCCAAGATCCACTAGCGGATTACCAAGAGACCCAGTACTTC

J: TRBJ2-7
size: many
V: TRBV7-2
D: TRBD2
CDR3: CASSHLREYDEQYF
DNA: TGTGCCAGCAGCCACTTGCGGGAGTACGACGAGCAGTACTTC

J: TRBJ1-2
size: few
V: TRBV7-3
D: NA
CDR3: CASSLRGFEGYTF
DNA: TGTGCCAGCAGCTTAAGAGGGTTTGAGGGCTACACCTTC

J: TRBJ2-1
size: NA
V: TRBV12-3/TRBV12-4
D: NA
CDR3: CASSSHGTGTYNEQFF
DNA: TGTGCCAGCAGTTCTCACGGGACTGGCACCTACAATGAGCAGTTCTTC

J: TRBJ1-1
size: NA
V: TRBV5-4
D: NA
CDR3: CASSFGRVTEAFF
DNA: TGTGCCAGCAGCTTTGGGAGGGTCACTGAAGCTTTCTTT

J: TRBJ2-1
size: NA
V: TRBV12-3/TRBV12-4
D: NA
CDR3: CASSLRGPNEQFF
DNA: TGTGCCAGCAGCCTCCGGGGGCCCAATGAGCAGTTCTTC

J: TRBJ2-7
size: many
V: TRBV7-2
D: TRBD2
CDR3: CASSAGLAAYEQYF
DNA: TGTGCCAGCAGCGCGGGACTAGCGGCCTACGAGCAGTACTTC

J: TRBJ2-1
size: once
V: TRBV15
D: NA
CDR3: CATSGTGTGDYNEQFF
DNA: TGTGCCACCAGCGGGACCGGGACTGGAGACTACAATGAGCAGTTCTTC

J: TRBJ2-7
size: NA
V: TRBV7-2
D: TRBD2
CDR3: CASSLASGRADEQYF
DNA: TGTGCCAGCAGCTTAGCTAGCGGGAGGGCAGATGAGCAGTACTTC

J: TRBJ2-5
size: NA
V: TRBV6-4
D: TRBD1
CDR3: CASSQSGTGVETQYF
DNA: TGTGCCAGCAGTCAGTCCGGGACAGGGGTAGAGACCCAGTACTTC

J: TRBJ2-7
size: many
V: TRBV6-2/TRBV6-3
D: TRBD1
CDR3: CASSRDRAYEQYF
DNA: TGTGCCAGCAGCCGGGACAGGGCCTACGAGCAGTACTTC

J: TRBJ1-2
size: NA
V: TRBV25-1
D: NA
CDR3: CASSPGGALAYTF
DNA: TGTGCCAGCAGCCCAGGAGGAGCGCTTGCCTACACCTTC

J: TRBJ1-5
size: few
V: TRBV28
D: TRBD1
CDR3: CASSSTGGSNQPQHF
DNA: TGTGCCAGCAGCTCGACAGGGGGGAGCAATCAGCCCCAGCATTTT

J: TRBJ1-2
size: NA
V: TRBV2
D: NA
CDR3: CASILVDYGYTF
DNA: TGTGCCAGCATTCTAGTAGACTATGGCTACACCTTC

J: TRBJ2-1
size: NA
V: TRBV6-2/TRBV6-3
D: TRBD2
CDR3: CASSLTISGRRGNEQFF
DNA: TGTGCCAGCAGCTTAACAATTAGCGGGAGGAGGGGAAATGAGCAGTTCTTC

J: TRBJ1-1
size: NA
V: TRBV7-9
D: NA
CDR3: CASREGSGTEAFF
DNA: TGTGCCAGCAGAGAGGGCTCGGGCACTGAAGCTTTCTTT

J: TRBJ2-5
size: few
V: TRBV12-3/TRBV12-4
D: TRBD2
CDR3: CASSSGTLAGDETQYF
DNA: TGTGCCAGCAGTTCCGGGACACTAGCGGGAGATGAGACCCAGTACTTC

J: TRBJ1-1
size: few
V: TRBV10-3
D: NA
CDR3: CAISETMPGVLNTEAFF
DNA: TGTGCCATCAGTGAGACAATGCCAGGGGTGCTGAACACTGAAGCTTTCTTT

J: TRBJ2-1
size: NA
V: TRBV7-2
D: NA
CDR3: CAVGPPRDEQFF
DNA: TGTGCCGTGGGACCCCCTAGGGATGAGCAGTTCTTC

J: TRBJ1-1
size: few
V: TRBV9
D: TRBD1
CDR3: CATRPWDRGNTEAFF
DNA: TGTGCCACTCGACCCTGGGACAGGGGGAACACTGAAGCTTTCTTT

J: TRBJ2-2
size: NA
V: TRBV7-2
D: TRBD2
CDR3: CASSPNYGAGAAGELFF
DNA: TGTGCCAGCAGCCCTAATTACGGGGCGGGAGCGGCCGGGGAGCTGTTTTTT

J: TRBJ2-5
size: few
V: TRBV12-3/TRBV12-4
D: TRBD2
CDR3: CASSLGRGGRETQYF
DNA: TGTGCCAGCAGTTTGGGTCGGGGGGGTCGAGAGACCCAGTACTTC